Below, one T cell receptor beta chain is given with its context. Treatment noted: oral pan-JAK inhibitor, 5-10 mg twice daily. V shed 4 bases, J shed 5 bases, and the junction held 6 bases outside the gene matches. The CDR3 extends over 14 amino acids. CDR1 and CDR2 (germline): SNHLY, FYNNEI. The data were obtained in a study of CD8+ T cells in alopecia areata. It was cDNA, reverse transcribed from extracted RNA, that served as the sequencing template. Clones were read by immunoSEQ multiplex PCR, and TCRdb kept only the in-frame ones, dropping some. The sample lists around 140,000 clones, around 50% occurring once.

This receptor was obtained from a human donor with alopecia areata. This chain joins TRBV2 and TRBJ2-5, with 8 positions matching TRBD1. The material sequenced was CD8+ T cells sorted from blood, taken at week 4, from a patient treated with tofacitinib. The CDR3 reads CASSGTGRTETQYF. As DNA, the CDR3 is TGTGCCAGCAGTGGGACAGGGCGGACCGAGACCCAGTACTTC.